The clone carrying this TCR beta chain was counted a single time. What it binds is unknown. This specimen comes from a study of pediatric ulcerative colitis. Study-wide findings and caveats: Total lymphocyte DNA, not sorted subsets, was the template. No controls had the two rectal clonotypes shared by ulcerative colitis patients. Compared with controls, ulcerative colitis showed greater blood-rectum clone sharing.

This CDR3 is built from 13 residues. Germline CDR1 and CDR2: SGHTA and FQGTGA. Trimming removed 4 bases at V and 0 bases at J, with 6 bases between. Assay used: immunoSEQ multiplex PCR; TCRdb lists only in-frame clones, some missing. Among tens of thousands of clones listed, over 70% were seen once. This chain connects TRBV7-3 to TRBJ2-5, with D unclear. This clonotype was sampled from a boy aged 5 to 17 with moderate ulcerative colitis. Sequences were obtained from blood. In nucleotides, the CDR3 is TGTGCCAGCAGCTCCCCCGACCAAGAGACCCAGTACTTC. This sequence encodes CASSSPDQETQYF.